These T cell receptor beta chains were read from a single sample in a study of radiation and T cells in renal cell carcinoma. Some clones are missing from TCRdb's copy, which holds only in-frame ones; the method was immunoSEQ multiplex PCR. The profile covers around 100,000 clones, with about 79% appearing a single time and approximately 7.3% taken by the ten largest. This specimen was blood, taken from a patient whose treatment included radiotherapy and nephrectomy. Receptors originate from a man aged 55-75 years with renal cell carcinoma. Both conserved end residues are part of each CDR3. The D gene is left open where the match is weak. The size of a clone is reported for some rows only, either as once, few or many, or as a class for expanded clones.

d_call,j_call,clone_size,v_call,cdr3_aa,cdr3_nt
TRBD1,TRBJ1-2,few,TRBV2,CASREGTGTYGYTF,TGTGCCAGCAGGGAGGGGACAGGGACCTATGGCTACACCTTC
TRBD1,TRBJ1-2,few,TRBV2,CASSAGTAYYGYTF,TGTGCCAGCAGTGCCGGGACAGCCTACTATGGCTACACCTTC
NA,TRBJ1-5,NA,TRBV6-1,CASSLGRHGQPQHF,TGTGCCAGCAGCCTCGGACGGCACGGTCAGCCCCAGCATTTT
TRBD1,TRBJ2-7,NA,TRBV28,CASSPRGQGSSYEQYF,TGTGCCAGCAGTCCCCGGGGACAGGGGAGCTCCTACGAGCAGTACTTC
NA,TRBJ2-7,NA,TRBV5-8,CASSPQDTLYEQYF,TGTGCCAGCAGCCCGCAGGACACTCTCTACGAGCAGTACTTC
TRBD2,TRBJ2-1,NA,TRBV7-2,CASSFFSSGRANEQFF,TGTGCCAGCAGCTTCTTCTCTAGCGGGAGGGCCAATGAGCAGTTCTTC
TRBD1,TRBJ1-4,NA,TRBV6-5,CASTTRAGGEKLFF,TGTGCCAGCACCACCCGGGCAGGGGGTGAAAAACTGTTTTTT
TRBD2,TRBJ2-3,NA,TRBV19,CATTSGSTDTQYF,TGTGCCACCACTAGCGGGAGCACAGATACGCAGTATTTT
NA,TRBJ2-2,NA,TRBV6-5,CASSPWGDSGELFF,TGTGCCAGCAGTCCTTGGGGGGATAGCGGGGAGCTGTTTTTT
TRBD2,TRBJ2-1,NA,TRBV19,CASSIGGASGRNEQFF,TGTGCCAGTAGTATAGGGGGGGCTAGCGGGCGGAATGAGCAGTTCTTC
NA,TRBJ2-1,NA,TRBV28,CASHERGGPYNEQFF,TGTGCCAGCCACGAACGGGGTGGGCCGTACAATGAGCAGTTCTTC
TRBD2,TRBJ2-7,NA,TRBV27,CASSSSGRSYEQYF,TGTGCCAGCAGTTCTAGCGGGAGGTCCTACGAGCAGTACTTC
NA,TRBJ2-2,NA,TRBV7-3,CASSPHGGTNTGELFF,TGTGCCAGCAGCCCCCATGGCGGGACGAACACCGGGGAGCTGTTTTTT
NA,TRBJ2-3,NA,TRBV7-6,CASSYDTGTSDTQYF,TGTGCCAGCAGCTACGATACAGGGACCTCCGATACGCAGTATTTT
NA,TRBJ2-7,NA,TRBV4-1,CASSQVSRPSASYEQYF,TGCGCCAGCAGCCAAGTTAGCCGGCCTAGCGCCTCCTACGAGCAGTACTTC
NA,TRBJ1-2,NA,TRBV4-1,CASSQDSWDGYTF,TGCGCCAGCAGCCAAGATTCGTGGGATGGCTACACCTTC
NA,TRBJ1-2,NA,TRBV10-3,CAISDPTQVPYGYTF,TGTGCCATCAGTGATCCGACTCAAGTTCCCTATGGCTACACCTTC
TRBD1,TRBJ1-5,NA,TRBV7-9,CASSLTGGAPQPQHF,TGTGCCAGCAGCCTTACAGGGGGCGCCCCCCAGCCCCAGCATTTT
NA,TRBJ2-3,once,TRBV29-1,CSAPALNTDTQYF,TGCAGCGCCCCGGCCCTTAACACAGATACGCAGTATTTT
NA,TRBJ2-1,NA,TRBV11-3,CASSTSASSYNEQFF,TGTGCCAGCAGCACCTCGGCGAGCTCCTACAATGAGCAGTTCTTC
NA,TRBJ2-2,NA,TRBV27,CASSWDGRELFF,TGTGCCAGCAGTTGGGACGGACGGGAGCTGTTTTTT
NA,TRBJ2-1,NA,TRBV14,CASSPRLDSSEQFF,TGTGCCAGCAGCCCCCGTCTAGATTCATCTGAGCAGTTCTTC
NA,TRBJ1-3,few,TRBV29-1,CSVVPGENTIYF,TGCAGCGTTGTTCCAGGGGAAAACACCATATATTTT
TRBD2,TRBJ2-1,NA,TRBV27,CASSFSGRTRSSYNEQFF,TGTGCCAGCAGTTTTAGCGGGAGGACCAGGAGCTCCTACAATGAGCAGTTCTTC
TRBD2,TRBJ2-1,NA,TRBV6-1,CASRELAGYVGNEQFF,TGTGCCAGCAGGGAACTAGCGGGATATGTGGGCAATGAGCAGTTCTTC
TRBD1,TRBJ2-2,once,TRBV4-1,CASSQVWTGEYTGELFF,TGCGCCAGCAGCCAAGTCTGGACAGGGGAGTACACCGGGGAGCTGTTTTTT
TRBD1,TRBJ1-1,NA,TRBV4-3,CASSQRRTGNTEAFF,TGCGCCAGCAGCCAGCGGCGGACAGGGAACACTGAAGCTTTCTTT
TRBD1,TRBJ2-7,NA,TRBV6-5,CASRPQGARLDEQYF,TGTGCCAGCAGGCCTCAGGGGGCCAGGTTGGACGAGCAGTACTTC
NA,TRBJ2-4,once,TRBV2,CASSPPEGPEVKNIQYF,TGTGCCAGCAGTCCTCCGGAGGGCCCGGAGGTCAAAAACATTCAGTACTTC
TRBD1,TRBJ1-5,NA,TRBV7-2,CASSLNRGLNQPQHF,TGTGCCAGCAGCTTGAACAGGGGGCTCAATCAGCCCCAGCATTTT
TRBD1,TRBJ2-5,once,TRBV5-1,CASSFRDRGEETQYF,TGCGCCAGCAGCTTCCGGGACAGGGGGGAAGAGACCCAGTACTTC
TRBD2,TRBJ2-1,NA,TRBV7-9,CASSLGTSGRWGNNEQFF,TGTGCCAGCAGCTTAGGGACTAGCGGGAGATGGGGAAACAATGAGCAGTTCTTC
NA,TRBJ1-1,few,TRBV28,CASSGDLNTEAFF,TGTGCCAGCAGTGGTGACTTGAACACTGAAGCTTTCTTT
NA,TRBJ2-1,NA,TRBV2,CASSVEGGSSYNEQFF,TGTGCCAGCAGTGTAGAGGGGGGTAGCTCCTACAATGAGCAGTTCTTC
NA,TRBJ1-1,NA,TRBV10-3,CAISETAGQNTEAFF,TGTGCCATCAGTGAGACGGCGGGACAGAACACTGAAGCTTTCTTT
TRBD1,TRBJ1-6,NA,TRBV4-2,CASSQDSGQQRRGSPLHF,TGTGCCAGCAGCCAAGACTCGGGACAGCAAAGGCGTGGTTCACCCCTCCACTTT
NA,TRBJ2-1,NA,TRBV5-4,CASRTSEVYNEQFF,TGTGCCAGCAGGACTAGTGAAGTCTACAATGAGCAGTTCTTC
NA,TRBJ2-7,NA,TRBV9,CASSEGMRDYEQYF,TGTGCCAGCAGCGAGGGGATGCGGGACTACGAGCAGTACTTC
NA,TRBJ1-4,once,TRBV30,CAWSTQNEKLFF,TGTGCCTGGAGTACCCAAAATGAAAAACTGTTTTTT
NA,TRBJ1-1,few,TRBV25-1,CASSESTGWNTEAFF,TGTGCCAGCAGTGAATCTACAGGGTGGAACACTGAAGCTTTCTTT
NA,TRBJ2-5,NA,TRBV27,CASSTTWTTKRPQYF,TGTGCCAGCAGTACAACCTGGACGACCAAGAGACCCCAGTACTTC